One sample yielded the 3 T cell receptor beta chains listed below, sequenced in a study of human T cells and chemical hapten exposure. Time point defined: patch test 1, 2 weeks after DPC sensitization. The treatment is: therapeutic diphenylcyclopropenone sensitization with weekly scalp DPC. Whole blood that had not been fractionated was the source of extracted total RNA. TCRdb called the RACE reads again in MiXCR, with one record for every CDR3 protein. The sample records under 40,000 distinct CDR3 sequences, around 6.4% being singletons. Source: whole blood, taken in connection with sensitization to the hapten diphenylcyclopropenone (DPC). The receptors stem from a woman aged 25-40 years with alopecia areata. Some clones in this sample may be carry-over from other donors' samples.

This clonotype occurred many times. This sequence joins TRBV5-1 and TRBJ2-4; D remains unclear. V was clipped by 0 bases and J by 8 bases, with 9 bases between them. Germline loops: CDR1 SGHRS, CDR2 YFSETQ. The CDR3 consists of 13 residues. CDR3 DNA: TGCGCCAGCAGCTTGGGGACCCGGGACATTCAGTACTTC. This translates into CASSLGTRDIQYF.

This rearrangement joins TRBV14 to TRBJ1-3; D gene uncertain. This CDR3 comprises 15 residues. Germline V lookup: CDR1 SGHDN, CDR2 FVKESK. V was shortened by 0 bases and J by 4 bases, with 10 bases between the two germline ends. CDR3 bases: TGTGCCAGCAGCCAAGATGGGAGGTTCGGAAACACCATATATTTT. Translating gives CASSQDGRFGNTIYF.

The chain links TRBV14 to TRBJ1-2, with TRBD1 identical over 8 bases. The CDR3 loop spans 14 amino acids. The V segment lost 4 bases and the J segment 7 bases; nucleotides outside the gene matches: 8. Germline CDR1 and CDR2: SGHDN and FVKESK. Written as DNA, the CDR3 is TGTGCCAGCAGCCGATACCAGGGGGCAATTGGCTACACCTTC. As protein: CASSRYQGAIGYTF.